The 13 T cell receptor beta chains below all came from one sample that was sequenced in a study of blood T cell repertoires in COVID-19. Clones were read by immunoSEQ multiplex PCR, and TCRdb kept only the in-frame ones, dropping some. The sample holds about 220,000 clones; 85% are singletons and the top ten take 2.4%. Sequenced: peripheral blood. Receptors were obtained from a woman in her 70s with COVID-19, enrolled during active disease.

The V gene is TRBV19, the J gene TRBJ1-5; 9 bases are shared with TRBD1. The germline gives CDR1 LNHDA, CDR2 SQIVND (reference sequence). Trimming cost V 1 base and J 6 bases; bases outside gene matches: 10. CDR3 size: 17 residues. CDR3 loop: CASSIGTGGGTSQPQHF. DNA for the CDR3: TGTGCCAGTAGTATAGGAACAGGGGGCGGAACAAGTCAGCCCCAGCATTTT.

V usage is TRBV7-9 and J usage is TRBJ1-1; tentative D call: TRBD1 (6 bases). Germline V gene lookup returns CDR1 SEHNR and CDR2 FQNEAQ (reference sequence). Trimming left V 3 bases short and J 5 bases short, with 10 bases between. The CDR3 is 13 residues long. In DNA form, the CDR3 reads TGTGCCAGCAGCTTGGAACAGGGAACTGAAGCTTTCTTT. It translates to CASSLEQGTEAFF.

The chain has TRBV6-6 and TRBJ2-7, with a weak D call TRBD1 (5 bases). Trimming pared 2 bases from V and 3 bases from J, leaving 5 bases between. The CDR3 has 12 residues. Germline loops: CDR1 MNHNY, CDR2 SVGAGI (reference sequence). As DNA, the CDR3 is TGTGCCAGCAGTTACGACAGCTACGAGCAGTACTTC. It encodes CASSYDSYEQYF.

The chain carries TRBV19 and TRBJ1-1; the D is unclear. V was shortened by 6 bases and J by 0 bases, with 14 bases between the two germline ends. This CDR3 comprises 15 residues. Germline CDR1 reads LNHDA; CDR2 reads SQIVND (reference sequence). As DNA, the CDR3 is TGTGCCAGTAGAGAGGTTGCTCTGCTGAACACTGAAGCTTTCTTT. It translates to CASREVALLNTEAFF. The full variable domain, with the rest looked up from reference TRBV19 and TRBJ1-1, is DGGITQSPKYLFRKEGQNVTLSCEQNLNHDAMYWYRQDPGQGLRLIYYSQIVNDFQKGDIAEGYSVSREKKESFPLTVTSAQKNPTAFYLCASREVALLNTEAFFGQGTRLTVV.

This clone was seen only once. The chain combines TRBV7-9 with TRBJ2-6, with D possibly TRBD1 on 6 matching bases. This CDR3 comprises 14 residues. Germline CDR1 and CDR2: SEHNR and FQNEAQ (reference sequence). The CDR3 DNA follows: TGTTCCACCGAGGGGGACTCTGGGGCCAACGTCCTGACTTTC. Translation gives CSTEGDSGANVLTF.

J is TRBJ1-2 and V is TRBV21-1; the tabulated D call, TRBD1, remains unverified against the DNA. TRBV21-1 is a known pseudogene. The CDR3 has 15 amino acids. The CDR3 DNA follows: TGTGCCAGCAGCAAAGGGACAGGGGGCAGCTATGGCTACACCTTC. Translation gives CASSKGTGGSYGYTF.

This chain connects TRBV9 to TRBJ2-3, with 11 bases aligning to TRBD2. The germline V gene encodes CDR1 SGDLS and CDR2 YYNGEE. Unmatched junction bases numbered 16, after V lost 4 bases and J lost 6 bases. The CDR3 contains 18 residues. The CDR3 DNA is TGTGCCAGCAGCCAGCGTAAGAGGGCTAGCGGGAGGTCTGATACGCAGTATTTT. It is translated as CASSQRKRASGRSDTQYF.

The rearrangement joins TRBV6-6 to TRBJ1-6; 8 positions agree with TRBD1. Germline V gene lookup returns CDR1 MNHNY and CDR2 SVGAGI (reference sequence). The CDR3 covers 15 residues. J gave up 5 bases and V 8 bases, and 8 bases lay outside the gene matches. The CDR3 loop is CASFGQGVDNSPLHF. Written as DNA, the CDR3 is TGTGCCAGCTTCGGACAGGGTGTCGATAATTCACCCCTCCACTTT.

The V call is TRBV7-3, the J call TRBJ1-1; TRBD1 matches at 7 bases. This CDR3 comprises 13 residues. The J segment lost 6 bases and the V segment lost 4 bases, leaving 5 bases of the junction unmatched. Per the germline V gene, CDR1 is SGHTA and CDR2 is FQGTGA. This CDR3 reads CASSSGGAAEAFF. DNA of the CDR3: TGTGCCAGCAGCTCAGGGGGAGCGGCTGAAGCTTTCTTT. Full variable domain (missing parts from reference TRBV7-3 and TRBJ1-1): GAGVSQTPSNKVTEKGKYVELRCDPISGHTALYWYRQSLGQGPEFLIYFQGTGAADDSGLPNDRFFAVRPEGSVSTLKIQRTERGDSAVYLCASSSGGAAEAFFGQGTRLTVV.

This chain connects TRBV7-2 to TRBJ2-7; D gene ambiguous. Trimming removed 3 bases at V and 0 bases at J, with 9 bases between. The CDR3 covers 14 residues. Germline V CDR1 and CDR2: SGHTA, FQGNSA. This chain's CDR3 is CASSFTRNSYEQYF. The CDR3, as DNA: TGTGCCAGCAGCTTCACCAGGAACTCCTACGAGCAGTACTTC.

The chain recombines TRBV18 with TRBJ2-3; 11 bases fit TRBD1. The V segment lost 5 bases and the J segment 1 base; nucleotides outside the gene matches: 2. This CDR3 region has 15 residues. CDR1 is KGHSH and CDR2 is LQKENI in the germline V gene. The CDR3 sequence: CASSSGQGGTDTQYF. The CDR3, as DNA: TGTGCCAGCTCATCGGGACAGGGGGGCACAGATACGCAGTATTTT.

V usage is TRBV5-1 and J usage is TRBJ2-2; 10 nucleotides match TRBD1. The germline V gene has CDR1 SGHRS and CDR2 YFSETQ. The CDR3 loop spans 14 amino acids. V was pared by 8 bases and J by 1 base, with 2 bases of the junction left unmatched. For the CDR3, the DNA is TGCGCCAGTAGGACAGGGGGGAACACCGGGGAGCTGTTTTTT. This codes for CASRTGGNTGELFF.

J is TRBJ2-1 and V is TRBV15, with 9 bases fitting TRBD2. V dropped 7 bases and J dropped 9; count of bases not matched to a gene: 13. Germline lookup yields CDR1 LNHNV and CDR2 YYDKDF (reference sequence). The CDR3 sequence is 15 residues long. The CDR3 sequence is CATTKEGGSGSEQFF. The CDR3 DNA reads as TGTGCCACCACCAAGGAAGGGGGTAGCGGGAGTGAGCAGTTCTTC.